The clone carrying this T cell receptor beta chain was counted at least ten times. What it recognizes is unknown. The junction does not match germline at one end; this may be a read error. These data are taken from a study of T cells after yellow fever vaccination. Overall study findings and caveats: A faster peak, day 5 versus 15, was reached by the weaker secondary response.

The authors made TCR cDNA by 5'RACE template switching, adding a universal primer site and UMIs. TCRdb itself ran the 5' RACE reads through MiXCR, one entry per CDR3 protein. The repertoire holds about 630,000 distinct CDR3 sequences, 12% seen once, with 15% in the top ten. CDR3 length: 12 amino acids. Germline V gene sequence: CDR1 SGHRS, CDR2 YFSETQ. Material: PBMCs, obtained on the day of the yellow fever booster vaccination. V gene TRBV5-1 combines with J gene TRBJ2-3, with D unclear. The receptor was derived from a man between 25 and 39 years old who received the YFV17D yellow fever vaccine. CDR3 DNA sequence: TGTGCCAGCAGCTTGAATGAAGATACGCAGTATTTT. Translating gives CASSLNEDTQYF.